The clone carrying this T cell receptor beta chain was recorded only once. CDR1 and CDR2 (germline): SGHDT, YYEEEE. The CDR3 totals 15 residues. J lost 5 bases, V lost 4 bases, and 11 bases had no gene match. The data derive from a study of blood T cell repertoires in COVID-19. Study-wide background: The United States, Italy and Spain provided the acute and convalescent COVID-19 samples. The cDNA or gDNA used as material had been derived from T cells, B-cell-depleted T cells, or PBMCs.

Original analysis: Amplified reference gene primers provided the basis for estimating nucleated cell counts. Assay used: immunoSEQ multiplex PCR; TCRdb lists only in-frame clones, some missing. D and trimming come from the DNA, and the V and J calls and clone size come from that table. The table has some 70,000 clones, roughly 87% seen once; the top ten hold less than 8%. The chain links TRBV5-6 to TRBJ1-1, with 7 positions matching TRBD1. This clonotype was sampled from a middle-aged man with active COVID-19. The source material was peripheral blood. CDR3 region: CASSPTTTGLTEAFF. The CDR3 coding sequence is TGTGCCAGCAGCCCCACAACGACAGGGTTGACTGAAGCTTTCTTT. The full variable domain, in which reference TRBV5-6 and TRBJ1-1 provide the parts outside the CDR3, is DAGVTQSPTHLIKTRGQQVTLRCSPKSGHDTVSWYQQALGQGPQFIFQYYEEEERQRGNFPDRFSGHQFPNYSSELNVNALLLGDSALYLCASSPTTTGLTEAFFGQGTRLTVV.